This entry lists 21 T cell receptor beta chains sequenced from one sample in a study of T cells in Graves' hyperthyroidism and ophthalmopathy (dated by TCRdb to between 2018 and 2020). The library was built by means of multiplex PCR. Data came from an Illumina HiSeq 2000. The TCR beta CDR3 regions were amplified from RNA transcripts. For the first round of RT-PCR on the TCR CDR3, the HTBI primer set was used together with the Qiagen OneStep RT-PCR kit. The raw public data were reprocessed by TCRdb itself: fastp quality trimming at Q25, MiXCR clonotype calling, in-frame beta chains only. Every entry covers one CDR3 protein and lists the most common genes and DNA from its rows. This sample holds 600,000 or so distinct CDR3 sequences; roughly 15% were observed only once. Around 4% of the sample is taken by the ten largest. The material sequenced was blood. The receptor source for this set is a woman aged 25-40 years with Graves' hyperthyroidism.

This clonotype was counted many times. This chain joins TRBV7-9 and TRBJ2-3; D remains ambiguous. Trimming left V 7 bases short and J 0 bases short, with 14 bases between. The CDR3 is 15 amino acids. The germline CDR1 and CDR2 sequences are SEHNR and FQNEAQ (reference sequence). CDR3 protein: CASIQTGYSTDTQYF. In DNA form, the CDR3 reads TGTGCCAGCATCCAAACCGGTTATAGCACAGATACGCAGTATTTT.

The V gene is TRBV30, the J gene TRBJ2-2; D is unclear. CDR1 GTSNPN and CDR2 SVGIG come from the germline V gene (reference sequence). The germline V and J ends were trimmed by 0 bases and 5 bases, with 4 bases remaining between them. This CDR3 has 12 amino acids. CDR3 sequence: CAWSVLTGELFF. CDR3 coding DNA: TGTGCCTGGAGTGTACTGACCGGGGAGCTGTTTTTT.

The table lists this clonotype with many counts. The chain recombines TRBV20-1 with TRBJ2-7; D ambiguous. V lost 8 bases and J lost 3, with 14 bases in between. The CDR3 runs to 12 residues. Germline V gene sequence: CDR1 DFQATT, CDR2 SNEGSKA (reference sequence). The CDR3 protein is CSSPRRDYEQYF. DNA for the CDR3: TGCAGTTCCCCAAGGAGAGACTACGAGCAGTACTTC.

This rearrangement joins TRBV9 to TRBJ2-3; 10 bases are shared with TRBD2. V was pared by 0 bases and J by 3 bases, with 4 bases of the junction left unmatched. The CDR3 spans 16 residues. Germline V lookup: CDR1 SGDLS, CDR2 YYNGEE. The CDR3: CASSVDLAGETDTQYF. CDR3 nucleotides: TGTGCCAGCAGCGTAGACCTAGCGGGAGAAACAGATACGCAGTATTTT.

At least ten counts were recorded for this clonotype. The rearrangement joins TRBV28 to TRBJ2-7; the match to TRBD2 covers 7 bases. V lost 5 bases, J lost 1 base, and 5 bases stayed unmatched. Germline V gene data show CDR1 as MDHEN and CDR2 as SYDVKM. This CDR3 spans 14 amino acids. The CDR3 sequence is CASSRGGSSYEQYF. The DNA of the CDR3 is TGTGCCAGCAGTCGTGGCGGGAGTTCCTACGAGCAGTACTTC. Full variable domain (missing parts from reference TRBV28 and TRBJ2-7): DVKVTQSSRYLVKRTGEKVFLECVQDMDHENMFWYRQDPGLGLRLIYFSYDVKMKEKGDIPEGYSVSREKKERFSLILESASTNQTSMYLCASSRGGSSYEQYFGPGTRLTVT.

This clonotype has a count of ten or more. The V gene is TRBV11-3, the J gene TRBJ2-1; D uncertain. This CDR3 region has 14 residues. Trimming stripped 3 bases from V and 4 bases from J, with 10 bases between. Germline V CDR1 and CDR2: SGHNT, YENEEA. The CDR3 nucleotides read TGTGCCAGCAGCTTTTTTGGGAATTACAATGAGCAGTTCTTC. Translation: CASSFFGNYNEQFF.

This clonotype occurred many times. This chain links TRBV11-1 with TRBJ2-7; 8 nucleotides line up with TRBD2. Germline CDR1 reads SGHAT; CDR2 reads FQDESV (reference sequence). The CDR3 length is 16 residues. Trimming took 3 bases from V and 2 from J; bases not matched to a gene: 9. The CDR3 coding sequence is TGTGCCAGCAGCTTTTTGGTGGTAGCGGGACCCTACGAGCAGTACTTC. Protein product: CASSFLVVAGPYEQYF.

The chain joins TRBV10-3 to TRBJ2-3; 10 positions match TRBD1. The V gene's germline CDR1 is ENHRY and CDR2 SYGVKD. The CDR3 is 15 amino acids. J lost 2 bases, V lost 8 bases, and 7 bases had no gene match. The CDR3 sequence is CAISTGGANTDTQYF. The DNA of the CDR3 is TGTGCCATCTCGACAGGGGGCGCGAACACAGATACGCAGTATTTT.

This clonotype was counted only a few times. The V gene is TRBV28, the J gene TRBJ2-2; the match to TRBD2 covers 12 bases. The J segment lost 7 bases and the V segment lost 10 bases, leaving 7 bases of the junction unmatched. Germline-derived CDR1 and CDR2 are MDHEN and SYDVKM. The CDR3 spans 14 residues. The CDR3: CAIASSGRGGELFF. CDR3 nucleotides: TGTGCCATCGCCTCTAGCGGGAGGGGCGGGGAGCTGTTTTTT.

The V and J genes are TRBV24-1 and TRBJ2-5; 8 bases agree with TRBD2. CDR1 KGHDR and CDR2 SFDVKD come from the germline V gene. V shed 4 bases, J shed 2 bases, and the junction held 8 bases outside the gene matches. The CDR3 extends over 16 amino acids. CDR3: CATSDSGTRLQETQYF. As DNA, the CDR3 is TGTGCCACCAGTGACTCCGGGACTAGGTTACAAGAGACCCAGTACTTC.

This clonotype appeared many times. This rearrangement joins TRBV28 to TRBJ1-6, with D perhaps TRBD1 (6 bases). Trimming stripped 6 bases from V and 9 bases from J, with 15 bases between. The CDR3 length is 14 residues. CDR1 is MDHEN, CDR2 SYDVKM, per germline. CDR3 in amino acids: CASRRNGGPSPLHF. CDR3 nucleotide sequence: TGTGCCAGCAGGAGAAATGGGGGGCCTTCACCCCTCCACTTT.

The V gene is TRBV19, the J gene TRBJ2-1; 14 nucleotides line up with TRBD2. This CDR3 has 20 amino acids. The germline gives CDR1 LNHDA, CDR2 SQIVND (reference sequence). V lost 3 bases, J lost 4 bases, and 14 bases stayed unmatched. CDR3: CASSIGWGQGTSGSYNEQFF. The CDR3, as DNA: TGTGCCAGTAGTATTGGGTGGGGACAGGGGACTAGCGGGAGTTACAATGAGCAGTTCTTC.

This clonotype was recorded many times. The V call is TRBV11-2, the J call TRBJ2-1, with 8 nucleotides matching TRBD1. Trimming cost V 3 bases and J 1 base; bases outside gene matches: 11. This CDR3 is built from 18 residues. CDR1 is SGHAT, CDR2 FQNNGV, per germline. The CDR3 protein is CASSFESAWTGSYNEQFF. The DNA for the CDR3 is TGTGCCAGCAGCTTTGAAAGCGCCTGGACAGGGTCCTACAATGAGCAGTTCTTC. The whole variable domain, filled in from reference TRBV11-2 and TRBJ2-1, reads EAGVAQSPRYKIIEKRQSVAFWCNPISGHATLYWYQQILGQGPKLLIQFQNNGVVDDSQLPKDRFSAERLKGVDSTLKIQPAKLEDSAVYLCASSFESAWTGSYNEQFFGPGTRLTVL.

Points on this clonotype: The germline gene is not matched at one end of the junction; a read error may be the cause. The chain carries TRBV4-3 and TRBJ2-3; perhaps TRBD1 as D (6 bases). The CDR3 covers 19 residues. The germline V gene has CDR1 LGHNA and CDR2 YSLEER. This chain's CDR3 is CASSQDPPFSHVRTDTRYF. In nucleotides, the CDR3 is TGCGCCAGCAGCCAAGATCCCCCTTTCTCCCATGTACGGACAGATACGCGGTATTTT.

V usage is TRBV29-1 and J usage is TRBJ1-2, with 7 bases lining up with TRBD1. The germline V gene encodes CDR1 SQVTM and CDR2 ANQGSEA. The CDR3 has 12 amino acids. The V segment lost 5 bases and the J segment 4 bases; nucleotides outside the gene matches: 4. The chain's CDR3 is CSVSGQVYGYTF. CDR3 bases: TGCAGCGTTTCCGGACAGGTCTATGGCTACACCTTC. Filled out from reference TRBV29-1 and TRBJ1-2, the complete variable domain reads SAVISQKPSRDICQRGTSLTIQCQVDSQVTMMFWYRQQPGQSLTLIATANQGSEATYESGFVIDKFPISRPNLTFSTLTVSNMSPEDSSIYLCSVSGQVYGYTFGSGTRLTVV.

This clonotype has ten or more counts. The chain recombines TRBV27 with TRBJ1-1; D gene uncertain. The CDR3 loop spans 14 amino acids. Germline V gives CDR1 MNHEY, CDR2 SMNVEV (reference sequence). The ends were cut back, 6 bases at V and 10 bases at J, with 21 bases in the middle. The CDR3 loop reads CASSPGQEAWGAFF. CDR3 DNA sequence: TGTGCCAGCAGCCCTGGCCAGGAGGCTTGGGGAGCTTTCTTT.

This clonotype was seen at least ten times. The chain joins TRBV20-1 to TRBJ2-7, with 8 bases matching TRBD2. The CDR3 length is 16 residues. CDR1 and CDR2 from the germline V gene are DFQATT and SNEGSKA (reference sequence). The trim removed 3 bases at V and 1 base at J, leaving 11 bases unmatched. CDR3 sequence (DNA): TGCAGTGCTAGCCCCACGTACGGGAGGGGATCCTACGAGCAGTACTTC. This codes for CSASPTYGRGSYEQYF.

This clonotype showed up many times. The chain employs TRBV20-1 and TRBJ2-1; D is unresolved. With 3 bases removed from V and 9 bases from J, the gap between germline ends came to 12 bases. Germline assignment: CDR1 DFQATT and CDR2 SNEGSKA (reference sequence). The CDR3 consists of 12 residues. Written as DNA, the CDR3 is TGCAGTGCTAGCCCTCGCTCGGCTGAGCAGTTCTTC. This gives the protein CSASPRSAEQFF.

The chain joins TRBV5-6 to TRBJ1-2; TRBD1 might be the D (5 bases). CDR3 size: 16 residues. The ends were cut back, 1 base at V and 0 bases at J, with 13 bases in the middle. Germline V lookup: CDR1 SGHDT, CDR2 YYEEEE. The CDR3 DNA follows: TGTGCCAGCAGCTTGCAGGTGACAGCTTCTAACTATGGCTACACCTTC. Translating gives CASSLQVTASNYGYTF.

This clonotype was seen a few times. V gene TRBV29-1 combines with J gene TRBJ2-2, with D possibly being TRBD1 (5 bases). The germline gives CDR1 SQVTM, CDR2 ANQGSEA. Trimming cost V 4 bases and J 2 bases, with 14 bases left between them. CDR3 length: 15 amino acids. CDR3 sequence reads: CSVAGTTDNTGELFF. The CDR3 region has the DNA TGCAGCGTTGCTGGAACGACAGACAACACCGGGGAGCTGTTTTTT.

The table lists this clonotype with many counts. J is TRBJ1-1 and V is TRBV6-1; 10 nucleotides match TRBD1. The junction had 8 bases not matched to a gene; V was cut back by 4 bases and J by 0 bases. Germline-derived CDR1 and CDR2 are MNHNS and SASEGT. The CDR3 sequence is 17 residues long. In nucleotides, the CDR3 is TGTGCCAGCAGTGCAACGACAGGGGGCTTCATGAACACTGAAGCTTTCTTT. Its translation is CASSATTGGFMNTEAFF.